Listed below are T cell receptor beta chains from one sample, sequenced in a study of T-cell reconstitution after alpha-beta-depleted transplantation in children. TCRdb re-called the PCR reads through MiXCR, storing one row per CDR3 protein. The table shows hundreds of thousands of distinct CDR3 sequences, with around a tenth occurring only once. The sequencing used peripheral blood, collected 180 days after TCRalphabeta/CD19-depleted stem cell transplant. Source of these receptors: a male patient aged 2-15 years who had a stem cell transplant for chronic granulomatous disease, so the T cells may come from the graft donor. Each CDR3 is given with its conserved first and last residue. A D gene is named only where the DNA matches it firmly. The size of a clone is reported for some rows only, either as once, few or many, or as a class for expanded clones.

>TRBD2|TRBJ2-1|-|TRBV29-1
CSVEDLQREADNEQFF
TGCAGCGTTGAAGATCTTCAGCGGGAGGCCGACAATGAGCAGTTCTTC
>-|TRBJ2-6|few|TRBV9
CASSVVQTGANVLTF
TGTGCCAGCAGCGTAGTCCAAACCGGGGCCAACGTCCTGACTTTC
>-|TRBJ2-5|many|TRBV20-1
CSARLYQETQYF
TGCAGTGCTAGACTCTACCAAGAGACCCAGTACTTC
>-|TRBJ2-7|many|TRBV28
CASSWSYEQYF
TGTGCCAGCAGCTGGTCTTACGAGCAGTACTTC
>-|TRBJ2-5|-|TRBV3-1
CASSHSTVGTETQYF
TGTGCCAGCAGCCATTCTACGGTAGGGACAGAGACCCAGTACTTC
>TRBD2|TRBJ2-5|many|TRBV20-1
CSANRLAGEETQYF
TGCAGTGCTAATAGACTAGCGGGAGAAGAGACCCAGTACTTC
>TRBD1|TRBJ1-3|-|TRBV12-3/TRBV12-4
CASSWGQGLSGNTIYF
TGTGCCAGCAGTTGGGGACAGGGCCTCTCTGGAAACACCATATATTTT
>TRBD2|TRBJ2-4|many|TRBV11-2
CASSPTSGGANIQYF
TGTGCCAGCAGCCCGACTAGCGGGGGGGCCAACATTCAGTACTTC
>TRBD2|TRBJ2-1|many|TRBV7-3
CASSSLAGQPPDEQFF
TGTGCCAGCAGCTCACTAGCGGGACAACCCCCAGATGAGCAGTTCTTC
>TRBD1|TRBJ1-4|many|TRBV20-1
CSAIPIRTGNEKLFF
TGCAGTGCTATCCCAATTCGGACAGGGAATGAAAAACTGTTTTTT
>-|TRBJ2-5|many|TRBV5-1
CASNDGAGTQYF
TGCGCCAGCAACGACGGGGCGGGGACCCAGTACTTC
>TRBD1|TRBJ2-1|many|TRBV7-9
CASSDRGPYNEQFF
TGTGCCAGCAGCGACAGGGGCCCCTACAATGAGCAGTTCTTC
>-|TRBJ2-2|-|TRBV2
CASSGGSLPCNTGELFF
TGTGCCAGCAGTGGCGGTAGCCTCCCTTGTAACACCGGGGAGCTGTTTTTT
>-|TRBJ2-2|many|TRBV25-1
CASSELEGARTGELFF
TGTGCCAGCAGTGAATTGGAGGGGGCGCGCACCGGGGAGCTGTTTTTT
>-|TRBJ1-1|-|TRBV20-1
CSARRRGVNTEAFF
TGCAGTGCTAGGAGGCGTGGAGTGAACACTGAAGCTTTCTTT
>TRBD1|TRBJ2-3|few|TRBV28
CASSLEGQGINTQYF
TGTGCCAGCAGTTTGGAAGGACAGGGGATTAATACGCAGTATTTT
>TRBD1|TRBJ1-1|-|TRBV20-1
CSAWENWDSTEAFF
TGCAGTGCCTGGGAAAACTGGGACAGCACTGAAGCTTTCTTT
>-|TRBJ2-1|-|TRBV4-2
CAISPWLNPLLSYNEQFF
TGTGCCATCAGCCCCTGGCTAAATCCGTTACTCTCCTACAATGAGCAGTTCTTC
>-|TRBJ2-5|many|TRBV10-2
CASRGTIQETQYF
TGCGCCAGCCGGGGGACCATCCAAGAGACCCAGTACTTC
>TRBD1|TRBJ2-1|many|TRBV6-2/TRBV6-3
CASSFDRGNGEQFF
TGTGCCAGCAGTTTCGACAGGGGGAATGGTGAGCAGTTCTTC
>-|TRBJ2-7|many|TRBV5-1
CASSLESGRRIRAEQYF
TGCGCCAGCAGCTTGGAGTCTGGCAGGCGAATCCGGGCCGAGCAGTACTTC
>-|TRBJ1-2|many|TRBV7-2
CASSLRVQGDGYTF
TGTGCCAGCAGCTTACGAGTACAGGGAGATGGCTACACCTTC
>-|TRBJ2-5|many|TRBV5-1
CASSPGRMQETQYF
TGCGCCAGCAGCCCGGGACGAATGCAAGAGACCCAGTACTTC
>TRBD2|TRBJ2-2|many|TRBV7-3
CASSPGTRNTGELFF
TGTGCCAGCAGTCCCGGGACTAGGAACACCGGGGAGCTGTTTTTT
>-|TRBJ2-5|many|TRBV29-1
CSVEGETQYF
TGCAGCGTTGAAGGGGAGACCCAGTACTTC
>TRBD1|TRBJ2-7|many|TRBV5-1
CASSFLTGGAYEQYF
TGCGCCAGCAGCTTTCTGACAGGGGGGGCCTACGAGCAGTACTTC
>-|TRBJ2-2|many|TRBV28
CASSPRVDSVGELFF
TGTGCCAGCAGTCCACGCGTAGACAGTGTCGGGGAGCTGTTTTTT
>-|TRBJ2-1|many|TRBV5-1
CASSLMVSGVDEQFF
TGCGCCAGCAGCTTGATGGTTTCGGGCGTCGATGAGCAGTTCTTC
>TRBD1|TRBJ2-4|many|TRBV18
CASSPIAPGTGMNIQYF
TGTGCCAGCTCACCTATAGCGCCCGGGACAGGGATGAACATTCAGTACTTC
>TRBD2|TRBJ2-5|many|TRBV29-1
CSVDSFLLAETQETQYF
TGCAGCGTCGATTCATTCTTACTAGCGGAGACCCAAGAGACCCAGTACTTC
>TRBD1|TRBJ2-5|many|TRBV12-3/TRBV12-4
CAIDRGGETQYF
TGTGCCATCGACAGGGGTGGGGAGACCCAGTACTTC
>-|TRBJ1-5|many|TRBV7-2
CASSLYRSNQPQHF
TGTGCCAGCAGCTTATATCGCAGCAATCAGCCCCAGCATTTT
>-|TRBJ2-1|many|TRBV29-1
CSVELYRDNNEQFF
TGCAGCGTTGAATTGTACAGGGACAACAATGAGCAGTTCTTC
>TRBD1|TRBJ2-2|-|TRBV2
CASRAIGTGPNTGELLF
TGTGCCAGCAGGGCCATCGGGACAGGTCCGAACACCGGGGAGCTGCTTTTT
>-|TRBJ1-3|many|TRBV12-3/TRBV12-4
CASSLGGKSGNTIYF
TGTGCCAGCAGCCTGGGAGGCAAATCTGGAAACACCATATATTTT
>TRBD2|TRBJ2-4|many|TRBV4-1
CASSQEVLAGKNIQYF
TGCGCCAGCAGCCAAGAGGTCCTAGCGGGCAAAAACATTCAGTACTTC
>-|TRBJ2-3|many|TRBV28
CASSWWGRREDTQYF
TGTGCCAGCAGTTGGTGGGGGAGGCGGGAAGATACGCAGTATTTT
>TRBD2|TRBJ2-1|many|TRBV20-1
CSARVGRRELNEQFF
TGCAGTGCTAGAGTCGGCCGGCGGGAGCTCAATGAGCAGTTCTTC
>-|TRBJ2-2|few|TRBV27
CASKEGRNTGELFF
TGTGCCAGCAAGGAGGGAAGGAACACCGGGGAGCTGTTTTTT
>TRBD2|TRBJ2-1|many|TRBV3-1
CASSQPSGLAGVYEQFF
TGTGCCAGCAGCCAACCTTCGGGACTAGCGGGAGTCTATGAGCAGTTCTTC
>-|TRBJ2-2|few|TRBV18
CASSPRTTRTGELFF
TGTGCCAGCTCACCACGGACTACCCGGACGGGGGAGCTGTTTTTT
>TRBD2|TRBJ2-3|many|TRBV12-3/TRBV12-4
CAGGEGNTDTQYF
TGTGCCGGCGGGGAGGGGAACACAGATACGCAGTATTTT
>-|TRBJ2-7|many|TRBV20-1
CSARRSSSYEQYF
TGCAGTGCTAGACGATCTAGCTCCTACGAGCAGTACTTC
>-|TRBJ1-5|many|TRBV12-3/TRBV12-4
CASTHGNQPQHF
TGTGCCAGCACCCACGGCAATCAGCCCCAGCATTTT
>TRBD1|TRBJ2-5|many|TRBV6-2/TRBV6-3
CASSYSMGQDLQETQYF
TGTGCCAGCAGTTACTCGATGGGACAGGACCTCCAAGAGACCCAGTACTTC
>TRBD1|TRBJ2-1|many|TRBV12-3/TRBV12-4
CASREGQGGQDEQFF
TGTGCCAGCAGGGAGGGACAGGGTGGCCAGGATGAGCAGTTCTTC
>TRBD1|TRBJ1-3|many|TRBV6-5
CASSYTQGTGNTIYF
TGTGCCAGCAGTTACACACAGGGGACCGGAAACACCATATATTTT
>-|TRBJ1-5|many|TRBV12-3/TRBV12-4
CASSRRVVGNQPQHF
TGTGCCAGCAGTCGAAGGGTTGTGGGCAATCAGCCCCAGCATTTT
>-|TRBJ2-1|many|TRBV2
CASAGSRRAGLSYNEQFF
TGTGCCAGCGCAGGTTCAAGGCGCGCAGGGCTCTCCTACAATGAGCAGTTCTTC
>TRBD1|TRBJ1-1|many|TRBV15
CATSRDRPTGEEAFF
TGTGCCACCAGCAGAGATCGACCCACAGGGGAAGAAGCTTTCTTT
>-|TRBJ2-2|many|TRBV7-9
CASSLQGTGELFF
TGTGCCAGCAGCTTGCAGGGTACCGGGGAGCTGTTTTTT
>TRBD2|TRBJ2-7|-|TRBV20-1
CSARDRLASGSFIYHEQYF
TGCAGTGCTAGAGATCGGTTGGCTAGCGGGAGTTTCATATATCACGAGCAGTACTTC
>-|TRBJ2-1|many|TRBV5-1
CATAPDPPGNEQFF
TGCGCCACCGCCCCTGACCCGCCGGGCAATGAGCAGTTCTTC
>-|TRBJ2-1|many|TRBV20-1
CSVSPDNEQFF
TGCAGTGTCTCCCCGGACAATGAGCAGTTCTTC
>-|TRBJ1-5|many|TRBV15
CATSRTSYQPQHF
TGTGCCACCAGCAGGACTTCCTATCAGCCCCAGCATTTT